This T cell receptor beta chain was retrieved from a study of PD-L1 blockade in urothelial cancer. Whole-study context: Samples came from 3 weeks, at the second dose, and 6 weeks into treatment. Blood yielded a median of approximately 140,000 T cells per sample.

The time point was: pretreatment peripheral blood. Peripheral blood mononuclear cells were collected from every patient before and during treatment, yielding between 1 and 8 samples per patient. The protocol was immunoSEQ multiplex PCR, while the TCRdb copy is restricted to in-frame clones and leaves out a portion. The top ten hold 3.2% of the sample, which has about 130,000 clones, about four fifths seen once. CDR1 is MNHNS, CDR2 SASEGT, per germline. Trimming left V 6 bases short and J 6 bases short, with 18 bases between. The CDR3 covers 15 residues. The chain employs TRBV6-1 and TRBJ1-5, with D tentatively TRBD1 (5 bases). The sequences come from PBMCs, collected around atezolizumab (anti-PD-L1) treatment. The sequence derives from a middle-aged man with urothelial cancer. CDR3 amino acids: CASRSGFYSGQPQHF. CDR3 sequence (DNA): TGTGCCAGCAGGTCAGGGTTCTACTCGGGTCAGCCCCAGCATTTT.